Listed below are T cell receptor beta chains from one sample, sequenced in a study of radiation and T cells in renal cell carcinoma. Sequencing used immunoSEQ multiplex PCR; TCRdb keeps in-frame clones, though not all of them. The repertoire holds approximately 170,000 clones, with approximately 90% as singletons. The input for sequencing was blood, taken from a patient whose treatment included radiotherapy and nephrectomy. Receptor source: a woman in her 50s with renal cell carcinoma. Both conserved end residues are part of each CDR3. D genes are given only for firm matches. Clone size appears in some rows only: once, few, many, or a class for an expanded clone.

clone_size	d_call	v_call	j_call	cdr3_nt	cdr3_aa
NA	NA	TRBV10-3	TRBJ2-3	TGTGCCATCAGTGACCCCAGCGCCGATACGCAGTATTTT	CAISDPSADTQYF
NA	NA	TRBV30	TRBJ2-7	TGTGCCTGGGGCCGACAGTCCTACGAGCAGTACTTC	CAWGRQSYEQYF
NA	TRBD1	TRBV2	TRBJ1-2	TGTGCCAGCAGACCTCACGGGACAGCCCTTAACTATGGCTACACCTTC	CASRPHGTALNYGYTF
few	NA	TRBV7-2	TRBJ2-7	TGTGCCAGCAGCATTACAGGGGCCGGGGGTGAGCAGTACTTC	CASSITGAGGEQYF
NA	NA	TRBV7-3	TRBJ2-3	TGTGCCAGCAGCTTGTCCGGGGGTGCAGATACGCAGTATTTT	CASSLSGGADTQYF
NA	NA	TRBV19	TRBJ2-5	TGTGCCAGTAGTAGTGGCCAAGAGACCCAGTACTTC	CASSSGQETQYF
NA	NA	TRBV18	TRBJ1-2	TGTGCCAGCTCACCACGTTTATTTGAAGGCTACACCTTC	CASSPRLFEGYTF
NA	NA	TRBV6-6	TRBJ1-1	TGTGCCAGCAGTTACGCCAACCCGGGGACTGAAGCTTTCTTT	CASSYANPGTEAFF
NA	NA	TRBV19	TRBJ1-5	TGTGCCAGTAGTATCACCGTCAATCAGCCCCAGCATTTT	CASSITVNQPQHF
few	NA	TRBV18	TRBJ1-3	TGTGCCAGCTCACCAACGGCAGGAGCCTCTGGAAACACCATATATTTT	CASSPTAGASGNTIYF
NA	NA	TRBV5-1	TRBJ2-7	TGCGCCAGCAGCTTGGGCGGGACACCATCCTACGAGCAGTACTTC	CASSLGGTPSYEQYF
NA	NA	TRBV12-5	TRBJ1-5	TGTGCTAGTGGTTTGCGGGGGGCTAGGAATCAGCCCCAGCATTTT	CASGLRGARNQPQHF
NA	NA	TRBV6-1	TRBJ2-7	TGTGCCAGCACCCCCGAACAGTTAGACTACGAGCAGTACTTC	CASTPEQLDYEQYF
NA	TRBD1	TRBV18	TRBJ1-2	TGTGCCAGCTCACCAGAGACAGGGGGCTATGGCTACACCTTC	CASSPETGGYGYTF
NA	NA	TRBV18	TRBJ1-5	TGTGCCAGCTCCAAGGCGACTGGGGGGCCCCAGCATTTT	CASSKATGGPQHF
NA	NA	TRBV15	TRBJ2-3	TGTGCCACCAGCAGAGAACGGGGCACAGATACGCAGTATTTT	CATSRERGTDTQYF
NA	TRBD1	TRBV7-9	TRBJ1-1	TGTGCCAGCAGCTTACAGGGGGCGGACACTGAAGCTTTCTTT	CASSLQGADTEAFF
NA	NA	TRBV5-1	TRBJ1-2	TGCGCCAGCAGCCCAACTCCCGAGGTATACTATGGCTACACCTTC	CASSPTPEVYYGYTF
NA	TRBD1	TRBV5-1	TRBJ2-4	TGCGCCAGCAGCTTACAGGGGTCCCAAATAGCCAAAAACATTCAGTACTTC	CASSLQGSQIAKNIQYF
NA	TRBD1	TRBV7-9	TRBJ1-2	TGTGCCAGCAGCCAGGGGGTTAACTATGGCTACACCTTC	CASSQGVNYGYTF
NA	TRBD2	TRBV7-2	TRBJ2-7	TGTGCCAGCGGGGGCGGGGGGGCCCGCTCCTACGAGCAGTACTTC	CASGGGGARSYEQYF
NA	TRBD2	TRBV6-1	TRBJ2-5	TGTGCCAGCAGTGAAACGCCGGGACTAGCGGGGGGTAGAGAGACCCAGTACTTC	CASSETPGLAGGRETQYF
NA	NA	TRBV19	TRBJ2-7	TGTGCCAGTAGTATATACGTTTCCTACGAGCAGTACTTC	CASSIYVSYEQYF
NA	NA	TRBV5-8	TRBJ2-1	TGTGCCAGCAACCGCGAACAGTACAATGAGCAGTTCTTC	CASNREQYNEQFF
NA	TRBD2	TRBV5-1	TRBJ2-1	TGCGCCAGCAGCCAAGCCCCTAGCGGGGGGCCGGCGGGGAATGAGCAGTTCTTC	CASSQAPSGGPAGNEQFF
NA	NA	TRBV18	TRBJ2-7	TGTGCCAGCTCATCAGCGAAGCTTGAATCCTACGAGCAGTACTTC	CASSSAKLESYEQYF
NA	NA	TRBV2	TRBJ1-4	TGTGCCAGCAGCCTTCTTGAGGGGTGGGCGCTTGCAACTAATGAAAAACTGTTTTTT	CASSLLEGWALATNEKLFF
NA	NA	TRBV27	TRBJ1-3	TGTGCCAGCAGTCTTCTAGGCTCTGGAAACACCATATATTTT	CASSLLGSGNTIYF
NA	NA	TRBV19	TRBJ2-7	TGTGCCAGTAGTATGGGGGCCTCGCAGCAGTACTTC	CASSMGASQQYF
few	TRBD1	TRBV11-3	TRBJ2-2	TGTGCCAGCACCCTGGGGACAGGGAACACCGGGGAGCTGTTTTTT	CASTLGTGNTGELFF
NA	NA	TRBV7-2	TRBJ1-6	TGTGCCAGCAGCTTAATAGGGGAGAGTAATTCACCCCTCCACTTT	CASSLIGESNSPLHF
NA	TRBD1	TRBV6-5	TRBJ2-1	TGTGCCAGCATGCGGGACAGGGTTCAAAATGAGCAGTTCTTC	CASMRDRVQNEQFF
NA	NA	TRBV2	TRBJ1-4	TGTGCCAGCAGTACTCATAGCAATGAAAAACTGTTTTTT	CASSTHSNEKLFF
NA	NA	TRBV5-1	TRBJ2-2	TGCGCCAGCAGCCCCGGGACGCACACCGGGGAGCTGTTTTTT	CASSPGTHTGELFF
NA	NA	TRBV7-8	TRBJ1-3	TGTGCCAGCAGTAATGGGGTGTCTGGAAACACCATATATTTT	CASSNGVSGNTIYF
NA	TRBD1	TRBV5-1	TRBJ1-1	TGCGCCAGCAGATTTCCGGGACAGAAGAACACTGAAGCTTTCTTT	CASRFPGQKNTEAFF
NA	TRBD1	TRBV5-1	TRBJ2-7	TGCGCCAGCAGCAGTCCGGGACAGGGCATCTACGAGCAGTACTTC	CASSSPGQGIYEQYF
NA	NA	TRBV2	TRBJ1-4	TGTGCCAGCCAGGAGGAACGGAGGGATGAAAAACTGTTTTTT	CASQEERRDEKLFF